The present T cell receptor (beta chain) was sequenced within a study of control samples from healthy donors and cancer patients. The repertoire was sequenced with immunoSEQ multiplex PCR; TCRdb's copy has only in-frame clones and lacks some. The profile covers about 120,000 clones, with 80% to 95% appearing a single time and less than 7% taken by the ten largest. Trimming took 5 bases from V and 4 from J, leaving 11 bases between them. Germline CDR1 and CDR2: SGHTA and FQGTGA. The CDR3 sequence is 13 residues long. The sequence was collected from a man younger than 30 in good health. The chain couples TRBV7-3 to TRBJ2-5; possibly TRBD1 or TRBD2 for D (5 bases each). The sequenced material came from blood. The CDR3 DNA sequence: TGTGCCAGCAGCCTATATGGGGGAGAGACCCAGTACTTC. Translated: CASSLYGGETQYF.